Below, 30 T cell receptor beta chains from the same sample are listed, as sequenced in a study of graft-versus-host responses after intestinal transplantation. The data were produced by immunoSEQ multiplex PCR, yet TCRdb's version contains in-frame clones alone and is incomplete. The sample has around 37,000 clones; about 85% are singletons. The authors processed graft tissue to release intraepithelial and lamina propria lymphocytes. Material: ileum tissue, obtained around seven months after intestinal transplant. The receptors were sampled from a human patient who received an intestinal transplant, so some T cells may come from the graft donor.

The rearrangement uses TRBV28 and TRBJ2-1, with 9 bases that match TRBD2. The germline V gene has CDR1 MDHEN and CDR2 SYDVKM. The V gene end was trimmed by 6 bases and the J gene end by 9 bases; junction bases not matched to a gene: 12. The CDR3 loop spans 15 amino acids. The CDR3 DNA sequence: TGTGCCAGCAGCTTTGGGGCCCTAGCGGGAAGTGAGCAGTTCTTC. Translation gives CASSFGALAGSEQFF.

This clone was counted a single time. The chain couples TRBV11-2 to TRBJ2-1; 7 bases agree with TRBD1. The germline CDR1 and CDR2 sequences are SGHAT and FQNNGV. V was clipped by 5 bases and J by 7 bases; unmatched bases: 8. CDR3 length equals 14 residues. CDR3 residues: CASSRGLANNEQFF. Here the CDR3 DNA reads TGTGCCAGCAGCAGGGGGCTAGCCAATAATGAGCAGTTCTTC.

This clone was seen a single time. The chain employs TRBV18 and TRBJ2-5; D is uncertain. This CDR3 has 13 amino acids. CDR1 is KGHSH and CDR2 is LQKENI in the germline V gene. Trimming left V 5 bases short and J 5 bases short, with 12 bases between. CDR3 sequence: CASSIVPRETQYF. In DNA form, the CDR3 reads TGTGCCAGCTCAATCGTGCCCAGGGAGACCCAGTACTTC.

CDR3 amino acids: CASSVAGGGGSLQETQYF. DNA of the CDR3: TGTGCCAGCAGCGTAGCGGGGGGGGGCGGGAGCCTCCAAGAGACCCAGTACTTC. V gene TRBV9 combines with J gene TRBJ2-5; 8 bases align to TRBD2. The V gene's germline CDR1 is SGDLS and CDR2 YYNGEE. V lost 0 bases, J lost 1 base, and 11 bases stayed unmatched. This CDR3 comprises 18 residues.

CDR3 DNA sequence: TGTGCCAGCTCGCCGGGACTTCTCGAGACCCAGTACTTC. Its translation is CASSPGLLETQYF. The chain joins TRBV18 to TRBJ2-5, with D possibly matching TRBD2 (6 bases). V lost 6 bases and J 5 bases, leaving 13 bases between the germline ends. The germline V gene has CDR1 KGHSH and CDR2 LQKENI. CDR3 length: 13 residues. Full variable domain (missing parts from reference TRBV18 and TRBJ2-5): NAGVMQNPRHLVRRRGQEARLRCSPMKGHSHVYWYRQLPEEGLKFMVYLQKENIIDESGMPKERFSAEFPKEGPSILRIQQVVRGDSAAYFCASSPGLLETQYFGPGTRLLVL.

This clone was seen only once. The chain employs TRBV7-6 and TRBJ2-7, with D hard to call. The V end lost 2 bases, the J end lost 0 bases, and 8 bases lay between the germline ends. Germline V CDR1 and CDR2: SGHVS, FNYEAQ. The CDR3 sequence is 14 residues long. The CDR3 bases are TGTGCCAGCAGCTTACTGCCGGCCTCCTACGAGCAGTACTTC. This sequence encodes CASSLLPASYEQYF.

The chain uses TRBV5-1 and TRBJ2-1, with no clear D. V was clipped by 0 bases and J by 2 bases, with 12 bases between them. This CDR3 has 16 amino acids. CDR1 SGHRS and CDR2 YFSETQ come from the germline V gene. CDR3 region: CASSLELRGAYNEQFF. DNA for the CDR3: TGCGCCAGCAGCTTGGAACTCCGAGGTGCCTACAATGAGCAGTTCTTC.

This clone is a singleton in its sample. The rearrangement links TRBV10-3 to TRBJ2-6, with D uncertain. There are 16 residues in the CDR3. Germline lookup yields CDR1 ENHRY and CDR2 SYGVKD. V was clipped by 10 bases and J by 0 bases, with 16 bases between them. The CDR3 nucleotides read TGTGCCACAATGGCCGCCTTGGGCTCTGGGGCCAACGTCCTGACTTTC. Residues: CATMAALGSGANVLTF.

The V gene is TRBV2, the J gene TRBJ2-1; D is uncertain. The CDR3 consists of 14 residues. Trimming took 3 bases from V and 8 from J, leaving 14 bases between them. Germline V gene lookup returns CDR1 SNHLY and CDR2 FYNNEI. CDR3 region: CASSEIATVHEQFF. CDR3 bases: TGTGCCAGCAGTGAGATCGCGACGGTACATGAGCAGTTCTTC. The full variable domain, completed using reference TRBV2 and TRBJ2-1, is EPEVTQTPSHQVTQMGQEVILRCVPISNHLYFYWYRQILGQKVEFLVSFYNNEISEKSEIFDDQFSVERPDGSNFTLKIRSTKLEDSAMYFCASSEIATVHEQFFGPGTRLTVL.

The chain links TRBV7-8 to TRBJ2-5, with D hard to call. The CDR3 loop spans 15 amino acids. Between the trimmed V and J ends, which lost 1 base and 1 base, there was a span of 10 bases. The V gene's germline CDR1 is SGHVS and CDR2 FQNEAQ. The CDR3 is CASSLVGRSQETQYF. CDR3 bases: TGTGCCAGCAGCTTAGTAGGACGGAGCCAAGAGACCCAGTACTTC. The entire variable domain, with the rest obtained from reference TRBV7-8 and TRBJ2-5, is as follows: GAGVSQSPRYKVAKRGQDVALRCDPISGHVSLFWYQQALGQGPEFLTYFQNEAQLDKSGLPSDRFFAERPEGSVSTLKIQRTQQEDSAVYLCASSLVGRSQETQYFGPGTRLLVL.

This rearrangement joins TRBV5-6 to TRBJ2-2, with a possible D match to TRBD1 (6 bases). Deletions cut 3 bases from V and 3 bases from J, with 12 bases between. The length of the CDR3 is 15 residues. Germline CDR1 is SGHDT and CDR2 is YYEEEE. In DNA form, the CDR3 reads TGTGCCAGCAGCTACAACAGGGAGTACACCGGGGAGCTGTTTTTT. It is translated as CASSYNREYTGELFF.

The rearrangement joins TRBV7-9 to TRBJ2-7; D uncertain. The CDR3 spans 13 residues. Germline V gene lookup returns CDR1 SEHNR and CDR2 FQNEAQ (reference sequence). The V end was cut by 0 bases, the J end by 4 bases, with 7 bases between. The CDR3 DNA is TGTGCCAGCAGCTTAGCAGGACCATACGAGCAGTACTTC. This encodes CASSLAGPYEQYF.

This chain uses TRBV5-1 with TRBJ2-1; 12 nucleotides agree with TRBD2. This CDR3 comprises 17 residues. Germline lookup yields CDR1 SGHRS and CDR2 YFSETQ. J was trimmed by 7 bases and V by 0 bases; bases with no gene match: 8. CDR3: CASSLALAGGQMNEQFF. The CDR3 DNA sequence: TGCGCCAGCAGCTTGGCCCTAGCGGGGGGGCAGATGAATGAGCAGTTCTTC. Full variable domain (rest looked up from reference TRBV5-1 and TRBJ2-1): KAGVTQTPRYLIKTRGQQVTLSCSPISGHRSVSWYQQTPGQGLQFLFEYFSETQRNKGNFPGRFSGRQFSNSRSEMNVSTLELGDSALYLCASSLALAGGQMNEQFFGPGTRLTVL.

This sequence joins TRBV27 and TRBJ2-1; possibly TRBD2 for D (5 bases). Trimming shortened V by 3 bases and J by 4 bases, and 22 bases separated the two germline ends. This CDR3 has 18 amino acids. CDR1 MNHEY and CDR2 SMNVEV come from the germline V gene (reference sequence). CDR3 sequence (DNA): TGTGCCAGCAGTTTCCAGCGGAGAACGTTTTCGGGGTACAATGAGCAGTTCTTC. Translating it yields CASSFQRRTFSGYNEQFF.

V is TRBV5-1 and J is TRBJ2-1, with D tentatively TRBD2 (7 bases). CDR1 is SGHRS and CDR2 is YFSETQ in the germline V gene. This CDR3 region has 13 residues. Trimming took off 1 base at V and 10 bases at J, with 12 bases between the two ends. In DNA form, the CDR3 reads TGCGCCAGCAGCTTGATGGGAGGGGGAGAGCAGTTCTTC. It codes for CASSLMGGGEQFF.

The rearrangement links TRBV2 to TRBJ2-7, with D perhaps assigned TRBD1 or TRBD2 (5 bases each). The CDR3 is 16 amino acids. Germline CDR1 SNHLY, CDR2 FYNNEI. V lost 4 bases to trimming and J lost 2 bases, with 18 bases between them. The CDR3 DNA sequence: TGTGCCAGCAGTGGTACATACCGGGACCCACCCTACGAGCAGTACTTC. This encodes CASSGTYRDPPYEQYF.

V and J are TRBV27 and TRBJ1-1; 7 nucleotides match TRBD1. The germline V gene encodes CDR1 MNHEY and CDR2 SMNVEV (reference sequence). V shed 3 bases and J 1 base; nucleotides not matched to a gene: 2. This CDR3 is 14 amino acids long. In nucleotides, the CDR3 is TGTGCCAGCAGTTTGACAGGGACGAACACTGAAGCTTTCTTT. Translating gives CASSLTGTNTEAFF.

This chain links TRBV2 with TRBJ2-7; D unclear. The germline V and J ends were trimmed by 4 bases and 3 bases, with 10 bases remaining between them. Looked up from germline, CDR1 is SNHLY and CDR2 is FYNNEI. The CDR3 runs 13 residues. The CDR3 region has the DNA TGTGCCAGCAGTGGGGTGGGGTACTACGAGCAGTACTTC. Its translation is CASSGVGYYEQYF.

This clone was observed a single time. The J gene is TRBJ1-2, the V gene TRBV7-3; no clear D gene. Trimming shortened V by 2 bases and J by 5 bases, and 12 bases separated the two germline ends. This CDR3 is built from 14 residues. From germline, CDR1 is SGHTA and CDR2 FQGTGA. CDR3 sequence (DNA): TGTGCCAGCAGCTTAGACCCGAGCGGGTATGGCTACACCTTC. Amino acid sequence: CASSLDPSGYGYTF.

The rearrangement joins TRBV7-8 to TRBJ1-4; a weak D match, TRBD1 (5 bases). Per the germline V gene, CDR1 is SGHVS and CDR2 is FQNEAQ. Trimming stripped 0 bases from V and 7 bases from J, with 21 bases between. The CDR3 length is 18 residues. In DNA, the CDR3 is TGTGCCAGCAGCTTAGCACTCCTCCGGGCAGGGCGTAGTGAAAAACTGTTTTTT. Translation: CASSLALLRAGRSEKLFF.

The sample holds a few counts of this clone. The chain links TRBV28 to TRBJ2-5; the D is unclear. The CDR3 spans 14 residues. V shed 3 bases and J shed 5 bases, with 13 bases lying between them. Germline loops: CDR1 MDHEN, CDR2 SYDVKM. CDR3 sequence reads: CASSFSSARETQYF. CDR3 sequence (DNA): TGTGCCAGCAGTTTTTCCTCCGCACGGGAGACCCAGTACTTC. The full variable domain, completed using reference TRBV28 and TRBJ2-5, is DVKVTQSSRYLVKRTGEKVFLECVQDMDHENMFWYRQDPGLGLRLIYFSYDVKMKEKGDIPEGYSVSREKKERFSLILESASTNQTSMYLCASSFSSARETQYFGPGTRLLVL.

This rearrangement joins TRBV29-1 to TRBJ2-1; D gene uncertain. Per the germline V gene, CDR1 is SQVTM and CDR2 is ANQGSEA. Trimming removed 1 base from V and 4 bases from J, with 14 bases in between. The length of the CDR3 is 15 residues. CDR3 bases: TGCAGCGTTGAAGGGGCCCTCAACAAGTACAATGAGCAGTTCTTC. Translated: CSVEGALNKYNEQFF.

The CDR3, as DNA: TGTGCCAGCAGCTTACTGCCGGTTGGGACAATCAACACTGAAGCTTTCTTT. It encodes CASSLLPVGTINTEAFF. The V gene is TRBV7-3, the J gene TRBJ1-1, with D perhaps TRBD1 (6 bases). Looked up from germline, CDR1 is SGHTA and CDR2 is FQGTGA. The CDR3 totals 17 residues. V lost 2 bases, J lost 2 bases, and 18 bases lay in between.

This rearrangement joins TRBV18 to TRBJ2-7; no clear D. The V gene lost 5 bases and the J gene lost 2 bases, with 4 bases spanning the gap. The CDR3 has 11 amino acids. Germline CDR1 is KGHSH and CDR2 is LQKENI. The DNA for the CDR3 is TGTGCCAGCTCAAGCCCCTACGAGCAGTACTTC. This encodes CASSSPYEQYF.

The CDR3 DNA follows: TGTGCCAGCAGTTTACGAGGGAACACTGAAGCTTTCTTT. Its protein product is CASSLRGNTEAFF. The chain combines TRBV28 with TRBJ1-1; no clear D. The CDR3 length is 13 residues. With 2 bases removed from V and 1 base from J, the gap between germline ends came to 5 bases. In germline, CDR1 is MDHEN, CDR2 SYDVKM. The variable domain in full, completed from reference TRBV28 and TRBJ1-1, reads DVKVTQSSRYLVKRTGEKVFLECVQDMDHENMFWYRQDPGLGLRLIYFSYDVKMKEKGDIPEGYSVSREKKERFSLILESASTNQTSMYLCASSLRGNTEAFFGQGTRLTVV.

Only one count was recorded for this clone. V is TRBV27 and J is TRBJ1-5; TRBD1 matches at 8 bases. Unmatched junction bases numbered 5, after V lost 5 bases and J lost 5 bases. CDR1 and CDR2 (germline): MNHEY, SMNVEV (reference sequence). The CDR3 contains 14 residues. The CDR3: CASSVRGLDQPQHF. As DNA, the CDR3 is TGTGCCAGCAGTGTCAGGGGGCTTGATCAGCCCCAGCATTTT.

V and J are TRBV5-5 and TRBJ2-5, with D maybe TRBD2 (6 bases). The CDR3 is made up of 15 amino acids. The germline V gene encodes CDR1 SGHKS and CDR2 YYEKEE (reference sequence). V gave up 5 bases and J gave up 2 bases, with 16 bases separating them. CDR3 sequence: CASSDLAAGQETQYF. The CDR3, as DNA: TGTGCCAGCAGTGACTTAGCGGCAGGGCAAGAGACCCAGTACTTC.

This clone was picked up a small number of times. The chain is built from TRBV5-5 and TRBJ1-2, with 7 bases lining up with TRBD1. The CDR3 consists of 14 residues. The ends lost 6 bases at V and 5 bases at J; junction bases unmatched: 10. The germline V gene has CDR1 SGHKS and CDR2 YYEKEE (reference sequence). CDR3 loop: CASNRQGGRYGYTF. The CDR3 region has the DNA TGTGCCAGCAACCGACAGGGCGGCAGATATGGCTACACCTTC.

This chain links TRBV5-6 with TRBJ2-5; D remains ambiguous. Germline V gene sequence: CDR1 SGHDT, CDR2 YYEEEE. V dropped 4 bases and J dropped 2 bases, with 12 bases sitting between them. This CDR3 is built from 14 residues. The CDR3 DNA reads as TGTGCCAGCAGCACCACTCCCAAACAAGAGACCCAGTACTTC. Amino acid sequence: CASSTTPKQETQYF.

This sequence joins TRBV15 and TRBJ2-2, with D perhaps TRBD1 (6 bases). Trimming took 6 bases from V and 1 from J, leaving 18 bases between them. The CDR3 loop spans 17 amino acids. The germline gives CDR1 LNHNV, CDR2 YYDKDF (reference sequence). CDR3 residues: CATSLLVTGRNTGELFF. CDR3 DNA: TGTGCCACCAGTCTTTTAGTCACAGGGAGGAACACCGGGGAGCTGTTTTTT.